The TCR beta chain under discussion was sequenced for a study of shared clonotypes between healthy human individuals. This CDR3 spans 16 amino acids. With 5 bases clipped from V and 7 bases from J, the junction kept 9 bases outside the gene matches. The germline V gene encodes CDR1 SGHRS and CDR2 YFSETQ. Here immunoSEQ multiplex PCR was the method, and the copy in TCRdb shows in-frame clones only, minus some. Of around 1,900,000 clones listed, about 93% are singletons. Naive CD8 cells were CD45RO-negative, positively selected for CCR7, excluding terminally differentiated effector memory CD45RA+ cells. All the donors were Caucasian adults who lived in Nashville, Tennessee.

The sequencing sample was made of naive CD8+ T cells from PBMCs. The TCR sequence derives from a man aged 18-30 years in good health. Some clones in this sample may be carry-over from other donors' samples. The chain links TRBV5-1 to TRBJ2-1, with 13 bases aligning to TRBD2. This CDR3 reads CASSWGLAGLKNEQFF. CDR3 DNA sequence: TGCGCCAGCAGTTGGGGACTAGCGGGGCTAAAGAATGAGCAGTTCTTC. The full variable domain, completed using reference TRBV5-1 and TRBJ2-1, is KAGVTQTPRYLIKTRGQQVTLSCSPISGHRSVSWYQQTPGQGLQFLFEYFSETQRNKGNFPGRFSGRQFSNSRSEMNVSTLELGDSALYLCASSWGLAGLKNEQFFGPGTRLTVL.